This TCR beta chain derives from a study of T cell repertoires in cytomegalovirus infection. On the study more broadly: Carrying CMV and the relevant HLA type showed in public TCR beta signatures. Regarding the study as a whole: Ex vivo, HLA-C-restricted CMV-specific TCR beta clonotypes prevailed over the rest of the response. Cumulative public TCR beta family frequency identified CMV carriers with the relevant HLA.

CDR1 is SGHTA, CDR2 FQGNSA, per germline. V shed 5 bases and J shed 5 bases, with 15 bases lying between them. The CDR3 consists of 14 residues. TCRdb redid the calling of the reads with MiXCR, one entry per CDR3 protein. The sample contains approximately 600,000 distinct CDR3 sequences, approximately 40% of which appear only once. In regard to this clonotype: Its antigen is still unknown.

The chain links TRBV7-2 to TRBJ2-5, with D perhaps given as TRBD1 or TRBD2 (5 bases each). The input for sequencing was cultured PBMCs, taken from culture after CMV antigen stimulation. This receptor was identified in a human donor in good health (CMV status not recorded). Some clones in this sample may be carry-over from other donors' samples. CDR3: CASSPWGSFETQYF. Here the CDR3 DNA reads TGTGCCAGCAGCCCGTGGGGGAGCTTCGAGACCCAGTACTTC.